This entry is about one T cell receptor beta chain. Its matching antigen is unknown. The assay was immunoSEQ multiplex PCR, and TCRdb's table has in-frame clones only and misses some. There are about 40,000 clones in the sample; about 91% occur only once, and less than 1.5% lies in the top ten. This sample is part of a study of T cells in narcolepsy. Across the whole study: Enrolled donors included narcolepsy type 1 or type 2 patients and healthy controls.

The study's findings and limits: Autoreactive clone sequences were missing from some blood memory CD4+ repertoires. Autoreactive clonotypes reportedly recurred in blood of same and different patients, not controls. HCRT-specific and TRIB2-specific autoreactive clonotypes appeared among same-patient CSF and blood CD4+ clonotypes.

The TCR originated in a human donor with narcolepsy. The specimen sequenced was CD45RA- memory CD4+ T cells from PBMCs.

The CDR3 is CASSFRTGIQETQYF. The CDR3 DNA is TGTGCCAGCAGTTTTCGGACAGGGATCCAAGAGACCCAGTACTTC. This chain uses TRBV2 with TRBJ2-5; TRBD1 aligns across 8 bases. CDR1 is SNHLY, CDR2 FYNNEI, per germline. The CDR3 has 15 amino acids. The V and J ends lost 5 bases and 1 base, in that order; junction bases with no gene match: 6.